The T cell receptor beta chain under discussion was sequenced for a study of blood T cell repertoires in COVID-19 (dated by TCRdb to between 2020 and 2021). With regard to the full study: Collaborator samples came from the United States, Italy and Spain and covered acute and convalescent phases of COVID-19. The material from the prospective study consisted of cDNA or gDNA derived from T cells, B-cell-depleted T cells, or PBMCs. Where available, HLA class I and class II types were taken from metadata supplied by the sample provider and were not determined by assay-based typing. Sample metadata almost always included a de-identified subject ID, COVID-19 status, age in years and sex. Deeply sampled blood TCRbeta repertoires from subjects exposed to, actively infected with, or recovered from COVID-19 were included in the dataset. The repertoires were made available in a free public database intended to serve as a resource for research on the immune response to SARS-CoV-2. The samples were drawn from two sources: the first 160 participants of the ongoing ImmuneRACE study, and 1,000 to 1,500 subjects contributed by 6 global collaborators. Summary of the overall study and its limitations: Clinical and demographic metadata were provided uncurated, with the amount varying by source and participant.

The collaborating institutions used their own protocols to collect whole blood in K2EDTA tubes. For TCRbeta analysis, collaborators shipped samples in one of three forms: frozen whole blood, isolated PBMCs, or DNA extracted from either of those sample types. The immunoSEQ Assay, a bias-controlled multiplex PCR, was used to amplify TCRbeta CDR3 regions from genomic DNA. From the authors' description of their analysis: Nucleated cell counts per sample were estimated from amplification of reference gene primers within the assay. To quantify the absolute abundance of each unique TCRbeta CDR3 rearrangement, sequence reads were collapsed and filtered. For each sample, productive Simpson clonality was calculated by taking the square root of Simpson's diversity index across productive rearrangements. In its TCRdb copy, this immuneACCESS table keeps in-frame sequences only and misses some clones. Where compared with another copy, unresolved V genes explain less than half of these, and the others have no known cause. Clone size and V and J calls were adopted from that table, with D and trimming inferred from the DNA. The sample table lists 120,000 or so clones, 65% to 85% of them with a count of one. The top ten clones comprise more than 4.5% of the sample.

Measured from the cysteine to the phenylalanine, the CDR3 is 16 residues long. Left in the record is the CDR3 DNA by itself, 48 bases read in frame from the first base. The germline V gene provides CDR1 SNHLY and CDR2 FYNNEI. The germline V end is reduced by 4 bases and the J end by 4 bases; junction bases left unmatched: 2. On this clone: The antigen this receptor binds is unknown. There are no base qualities to consult, and no much larger clone falls within one base.

The sequencing input was peripheral blood. Recombination joined TRBV2 with TRBJ2-1, and TRBD2 matches 15 of the central bases. This sequence was found in a woman between 65 and 79 years old with acute or convalescent COVID-19. The CDR3 is CASSAGLAGGYNEQFF. Read as DNA, the sequence is TGTGCCAGCAGTGCCGGACTAGCGGGGGGGTACAATGAGCAGTTCTTC.